The T cell receptor (beta chain) under discussion was sequenced for a study of chemoradiotherapy in HPV16-positive cancers. Study outcomes and limitations: The functional HPV-specific definition rests on just a couple of HPV16-positive patients.

The CDR3 covers 11 residues. Deletions cut 4 bases from V and 7 bases from J, with 11 bases between. CDR1 and CDR2 (germline): SQVTM, ANQGSEA. Of note for this clone: Antigen: not known.

Repeated repertoire sampling spanned the course of chemoradiotherapy. Assay: immunoSEQ multiplex PCR; the TCRdb copy retains only in-frame clones and omits some. The sample lists about 1,000 clones, about 74% occurring once. The sequence derives from a human donor with HPV-associated anogenital cancer. The chain is built from TRBV29-1 and TRBJ2-7; no clear D. The sequencing used tumor tissue, collected from a patient who underwent chemoradiotherapy. CDR3 sequence: CSVGATREQYF. As DNA, the CDR3 is TGCAGCGTTGGGGCGACGAGAGAGCAGTACTTC.